This T cell receptor beta chain was sequenced during a study of shared T cell receptors in the human thymus. TCRdb keeps only in-frame clones here, not all; method: immunoSEQ multiplex PCR. The sample has approximately 660,000 clones, 85% to 90% seen once; the top ten hold approximately 0.01%. CDR3 length equals 15 residues. V shed 7 bases, J shed 0 bases, and the junction held 11 bases outside the gene matches. Germline assignment: CDR1 SQVTM and CDR2 ANQGSEA. These same data were also listed under a study on human thymus T cells. From that second work: Thymus specimens were resections from corrective heart surgery. Thymic and blood repertoires appeared to carry a bias in their V and J gene usage. Unrelated individuals were reported by related research to share highly overlapping thymic repertoires.

The sample consisted of thymocytes. This chain joins TRBV29-1 and TRBJ2-7; 8 bases agree with TRBD2. This sequence was found in a boy younger than two with a congenital heart defect. CDR3 nucleotide sequence: TGCAGCGCACTGGAGAGCGGGAGCCCCTCCTACGAGCAGTACTTC. Translated, it gives CSALESGSPSYEQYF.